Presented here are 24 T cell receptor beta chains from one specimen sequenced in a study of beta chain features in type 1 diabetes (dated by TCRdb to the late 2010s). The library was obtained by the immunoSEQ multiplex PCR assay. All of the isolated RNA was reverse transcribed with the High Capacity cDNA Reverse Transcription Kit, so expressed TCRB transcripts were sequenced. The source is immuneACCESS, and TCRdb retained only in-frame sequences with V and J called. Part of the clones is not carried over; for the studies checked, unresolved V genes explain less than half of this, and the remainder is unexplained. This sample comprises 620,000 or so clones, roughly a sixth of them detected only once. Of the sample, about 0.093% falls within the top ten clones. Sequenced material: naive CD4+ T cells from blood. The sample's cell subset or site, from its label and the paper: true naive CD4+ T cells. Receptors originate from a man younger than 35 in good health.

This clone showed up just a few times. CDR3 coding DNA: TGTGCCAGCAGCGCGGGGCTCGGAGAAAAACTGTTTTTT. Translation gives CASSAGLGEKLFF. This chain joins TRBV7-3 and TRBJ1-4; D is perhaps TRBD1 (5 bases). V was trimmed by 5 bases and J by 8 bases, leaving 12 bases between them. The CDR3 consists of 13 residues. Per germline, CDR1 SGHTA and CDR2 FQGTGA.

The chain uses TRBV6-5 and TRBJ1-1; D is undetermined. This CDR3 is 15 amino acids long. The germline V and J ends were trimmed by 2 bases and 7 bases, with 17 bases remaining between them. Germline lookup yields CDR1 MNHEY and CDR2 SVGAGI. The CDR3 nucleotides read TGTGCCAGCAGTTACGGTGACGGAAGACCTGGTGAAGCTTTCTTT. Encoded protein: CASSYGDGRPGEAFF.

CDR3: CASSLLAARRETQYF. The CDR3 nucleotides are TGCGCCAGCAGCTTACTAGCTGCACGGAGAGAGACCCAGTACTTC. This sequence joins TRBV5-1 and TRBJ2-5; a weak D match, TRBD2 (6 bases). CDR1 and CDR2 (germline): SGHRS, YFSETQ. Trimming pared 2 bases from V and 4 bases from J, leaving 15 bases between. CDR3 length: 15 residues. The complete variable domain, with remaining parts taken from reference TRBV5-1 and TRBJ2-5, reads KAGVTQTPRYLIKTRGQQVTLSCSPISGHRSVSWYQQTPGQGLQFLFEYFSETQRNKGNFPGRFSGRQFSNSRSEMNVSTLELGDSALYLCASSLLAARRETQYFGPGTRLLVL.

This clone was counted a few times. V gene TRBV28 combines with J gene TRBJ2-7; 8 bases match TRBD2. The V segment lost 6 bases and the J segment 2 bases; nucleotides outside the gene matches: 6. Germline CDR1 and CDR2: MDHEN and SYDVKM. This CDR3 comprises 14 residues. This CDR3 is CASRTLAETYEQYF. Here the CDR3 DNA reads TGTGCCAGCAGGACACTAGCGGAGACCTACGAGCAGTACTTC.

This CDR3 is CASSPWTGGEGLFF. In DNA form, the CDR3 reads TGTGCCAGCAGTCCCTGGACAGGGGGCGAGGGGCTGTTTTTT. This chain connects TRBV6-5 to TRBJ1-4, with 11 bases fitting TRBD1. After removal of 5 bases from V and 14 bases from J, the junction contained 10 bases not matched to a gene. Germline V gene lookup returns CDR1 MNHEY and CDR2 SVGAGI. This CDR3 is 14 amino acids long.

The chain has TRBV7-2 and TRBJ1-2; TRBD1 agrees at 8 bases. CDR3 length equals 14 residues. Looked up from germline, CDR1 is SGHTA and CDR2 is FQGNSA. V dropped 1 base and J dropped 5; count of bases not matched to a gene: 3. Here the CDR3 reads CASSLGTGLYGYTF. CDR3 bases: TGTGCCAGCAGCTTAGGGACAGGGCTTTATGGCTACACCTTC.

V and J are TRBV5-4 and TRBJ2-3, with a tentative D call TRBD2 (5 bases). The germline gives CDR1 SGHNT, CDR2 YYREEE (reference sequence). Deletions cut 4 bases from V and 6 bases from J, with 15 bases between. This CDR3 comprises 14 residues. The CDR3 DNA reads as TGTGCCAGCAGCCCGGATGGAGGACGGGATACGCAGTATTTT. This gives the protein CASSPDGGRDTQYF.

The V and J genes are TRBV7-9 and TRBJ2-6; 10 bases match TRBD2. The trim removed 5 bases at V and 0 bases at J, leaving 7 bases unmatched. This CDR3 has 18 residues. The germline V gene encodes CDR1 SEHNR and CDR2 FQNEAQ (reference sequence). In DNA, the CDR3 is TGTGCCAGCAGCGCCGCGGCTAGCGGGAGCTCTGGGGCCAACGTCCTGACTTTC. Its translation: CASSAAASGSSGANVLTF. The complete variable domain, with remaining parts taken from reference TRBV7-9 and TRBJ2-6, reads DTGVSQNPRHKITKRGQNVTFRCDPISEHNRLYWYRQTLGQGPEFLTYFQNEAQLEKSRLLSDRFSAERPKGSFSTLEIQRTEQGDSAMYLCASSAAASGSSGANVLTFGAGSRLTVL.

This clone turned up a few times. This chain uses TRBV29-1 with TRBJ2-7; a possible D gene is TRBD2 (6 bases). Trimming removed 5 bases from V and 1 base from J, with 9 bases in between. The CDR3 extends over 12 amino acids. The germline gives CDR1 SQVTM, CDR2 ANQGSEA. The CDR3 region is CSVWRGSYEQYF. The CDR3 DNA reads as TGCAGCGTTTGGCGGGGTTCCTACGAGCAGTACTTC.

This clone was seen more than once but under ten times. The CDR3 sequence: CAISDLYEQYF. The CDR3 DNA reads TGTGCCATCAGTGACCTCTACGAGCAGTACTTC. The genes are TRBV10-3 and TRBJ2-7, with D unresolved. The length of the CDR3 is 11 residues. In germline, CDR1 is ENHRY, CDR2 SYGVKD. The V end was cut by 3 bases, the J end by 3 bases, with 3 bases between.

This clone came up a few times. The gene calls are TRBV19 and TRBJ2-7; unclear D gene. V was cut by 4 bases and J by 4 bases, with 14 bases left in between. The CDR3 is made up of 14 amino acids. Per germline, CDR1 LNHDA and CDR2 SQIVND (reference sequence). CDR3 residues: CASSTKVDRYEQYF. Written as DNA, the CDR3 is TGTGCCAGTAGTACTAAGGTGGATCGGTACGAGCAGTACTTC.

This clone was seen only a few times. The chain uses TRBV6-5 and TRBJ2-1; 7 bases are a match to TRBD2. Germline V CDR1 and CDR2: MNHEY, SVGAGI. The CDR3 consists of 15 residues. The ends lost 4 bases at V and 2 bases at J; junction bases unmatched: 5. CDR3 region: CASSSRGEPYNEQFF. The CDR3 DNA reads TGTGCCAGCAGTTCTCGGGGGGAGCCCTACAATGAGCAGTTCTTC.

The chain uses TRBV2 and TRBJ2-7, with D perhaps given as TRBD1 or TRBD2 (5 bases each). The CDR3 is made up of 14 amino acids. V was shortened by 1 base and J by 3 bases, with 10 bases between the two germline ends. Germline V CDR1 and CDR2: SNHLY, FYNNEI. The CDR3 DNA sequence: TGTGCCAGCAGTGAAGGGGGACGGAACTACGAGCAGTACTTC. This encodes CASSEGGRNYEQYF.

This clone has a handful of counts. The CDR3 nucleotides read TGTGCCAGCAGCGTAGTCCCCGCGGCCCCCGGTAATTCACCCCTCCACTTT. It specifies CASSVVPAAPGNSPLHF. The rearrangement uses TRBV9 and TRBJ1-6; D is undetermined. The CDR3 runs to 17 residues. Germline V CDR1 and CDR2: SGDLS, YYNGEE. Between the trimmed V and J ends, which lost 0 bases and 6 bases, there was a span of 16 bases. Using reference TRBV9 and TRBJ1-6 for the parts outside the CDR3, the full variable domain is DSGVTQTPKHLITATGQRVTLRCSPRSGDLSVYWYQQSLDQGLQFLIQYYNGEERAKGNILERFSAQQFPDLHSELNLSSLELGDSALYFCASSVVPAAPGNSPLHFGNGTRLTVT.

The gene calls are TRBV28 and TRBJ2-6; no firm D call. V lost 2 bases and J 0 bases, leaving 5 bases between the germline ends. Germline CDR1 is MDHEN and CDR2 is SYDVKM. The CDR3 loop spans 15 amino acids. CDR3 sequence: CASSLMGSGANVLTF. DNA of the CDR3: TGTGCCAGCAGTTTAATGGGCTCTGGGGCCAACGTCCTGACTTTC. Together with reference TRBV28 and TRBJ2-6, the CDR3 gives the full variable domain: DVKVTQSSRYLVKRTGEKVFLECVQDMDHENMFWYRQDPGLGLRLIYFSYDVKMKEKGDIPEGYSVSREKKERFSLILESASTNQTSMYLCASSLMGSGANVLTFGAGSRLTVL.

The chain is built from TRBV28 and TRBJ2-7, with D possibly being TRBD2 (5 bases). Trimming cost V 3 bases and J 1 base, with 10 bases left between them. CDR1 and CDR2 from the germline V gene are MDHEN and SYDVKM. CDR3 length: 14 residues. As DNA, the CDR3 is TGTGCCAGCAGTTTCCCGGGGTATTCCTACGAGCAGTACTTC. Translated, it gives CASSFPGYSYEQYF.

This clone was counted a few times. V is TRBV18 and J is TRBJ1-2, with D maybe TRBD1 (6 bases). Trimming took off 4 bases at V and 2 bases at J, with 11 bases between the two ends. The CDR3 loop spans 14 amino acids. Germline-derived CDR1 and CDR2 are KGHSH and LQKENI. DNA of the CDR3: TGTGCCAGCTCACTTTCAGGGGTAAACTATGGCTACACCTTC. This translates into CASSLSGVNYGYTF. The variable domain in full, with the rest retrieved from reference TRBV18 and TRBJ1-2, is NAGVMQNPRHLVRRRGQEARLRCSPMKGHSHVYWYRQLPEEGLKFMVYLQKENIIDESGMPKERFSAEFPKEGPSILRIQQVVRGDSAAYFCASSLSGVNYGYTFGSGTRLTVV.

The gene calls are TRBV27 and TRBJ2-3; tentatively, D is TRBD1 (5 bases). The CDR3 length is 13 residues. CDR1 is MNHEY, CDR2 SMNVEV, per germline (reference sequence). V was cut by 5 bases and J by 2 bases, with 8 bases left in between. This CDR3 reads CASSIRVTDTQYF. In DNA, the CDR3 is TGTGCCAGCAGTATCAGGGTCACAGATACGCAGTATTTT.

The V and J genes are TRBV9 and TRBJ2-4; D not certain. Germline V gene lookup returns CDR1 SGDLS and CDR2 YYNGEE. The CDR3 is 17 amino acids. V was shortened by 0 bases and J by 0 bases, with 13 bases between the two germline ends. CDR3 loop: CASSVGSGVLAKNIQYF. CDR3 DNA: TGTGCCAGCAGCGTAGGATCTGGTGTCCTAGCCAAAAACATTCAGTACTTC.

This clone was detected a few times. This specimen includes other DNA sequences encoding the same CDR3. The rearrangement links TRBV6-5 to TRBJ1-5, with unresolved D. Germline CDR1 MNHEY, CDR2 SVGAGI. V was cut by 5 bases and J by 2 bases, with 10 bases left in between. CDR3 length: 14 amino acids. The CDR3 sequence is CASSDRGGNQPQHF. CDR3 nucleotides: TGTGCCAGCAGTGATCGAGGTGGCAATCAGCCCCAGCATTTT.

This clone was counted a few times. The chain couples TRBV14 to TRBJ1-1; 8 bases map to TRBD1. After removal of 1 base from V and 6 bases from J, the junction contained 4 bases not matched to a gene. The CDR3 is made up of 14 amino acids. In germline, CDR1 is SGHDN, CDR2 FVKESK. CDR3 sequence reads: CASSQGTGLAEAFF. DNA of the CDR3: TGTGCCAGCAGCCAAGGGACAGGGCTCGCTGAAGCTTTCTTT.

This clone has a handful of counts. J is TRBJ2-3 and V is TRBV29-1, with 7 bases matching TRBD1. The germline V gene encodes CDR1 SQVTM and CDR2 ANQGSEA. The CDR3 totals 13 residues. J was trimmed by 5 bases and V by 7 bases; bases with no gene match: 9. The CDR3 spells CSGKRGQIDTQYF. The DNA of the CDR3 is TGCAGCGGTAAAAGGGGGCAGATAGATACGCAGTATTTT.

The chain carries TRBV10-3 and TRBJ1-2, with 8 bases identical to TRBD1. Germline loops: CDR1 ENHRY, CDR2 SYGVKD. The CDR3 is 15 amino acids. The V segment lost 4 bases and the J segment 2 bases; nucleotides outside the gene matches: 6. This CDR3 reads CAISGDRGRNYGYTF. CDR3 in DNA: TGTGCCATCAGTGGAGACAGGGGACGGAACTATGGCTACACCTTC.

The chain couples TRBV2 to TRBJ1-5; no definite D call. CDR3 size: 15 residues. The germline V gene encodes CDR1 SNHLY and CDR2 FYNNEI. Trimming left V 0 bases short and J 1 base short, with 7 bases between. CDR3 sequence (DNA): TGTGCCAGCAGTGAAGCGCTTGTAAGCAATCAGCCCCAGCATTTT. Encoded protein: CASSEALVSNQPQHF.